Reported below is one T cell receptor beta chain. The sample originates from a study of CD8+ T cells in alopecia areata. CDR3 length: 14 residues. The ends lost 2 bases at V and 7 bases at J; junction bases unmatched: 9. CDR1 and CDR2 from the germline V gene are SQVTM and ANQGSEA. As the sequencing template, cDNA was produced by extracting RNA and reverse transcribing it. Sequencing used immunoSEQ multiplex PCR; TCRdb keeps in-frame clones, though not all of them. The sample consists of some 130,000 clones, 45% to 60% of them appearing once. As to treatment: oral pan-JAK inhibitor, 5-10 mg twice daily.

Source: CD8+ T cells sorted from blood, taken at week 4, from a patient treated with tofacitinib. The receptor comes from a human donor with alopecia areata. The chain has TRBV29-1 and TRBJ1-2, with TRBD1 matching over 8 bases. The CDR3 is CSVERQGLLFGYTF. In DNA, the CDR3 is TGCAGCGTTGAACGACAGGGGCTCCTCTTTGGCTACACCTTC.